This T cell receptor beta chain was retrieved from a study of blood T cell repertoires in COVID-19. Study details: Whether acute or convalescent, the COVID-19 samples came from the United States, Italy and Spain. PBMCs, B-cell-depleted T cells, or T cells were the source of the cDNA or gDNA that made up the material.

Authors' analysis steps: Reference gene primer amplification gave estimated nucleated cell counts. Libraries were prepared by immunoSEQ multiplex PCR; TCRdb keeps only in-frame clonotypes and omits some of them. V and J calls plus clone size are reproduced from that table; the DNA served to infer D and trimming. Of roughly 230,000 clones listed, around 89% are singletons. The table lists this clone with a count of one. The CDR3 length is 11 residues. The J segment lost 8 bases and the V segment lost 5 bases, leaving 3 bases of the junction unmatched. Germline V gene data show CDR1 as MNHEY and CDR2 as SMNVEV (reference sequence).

The source of this sequence is a man in his 70s with acute or convalescent COVID-19. This chain connects TRBV27 to TRBJ2-7; TRBD1 aligns across 7 bases. Sequenced: peripheral blood. CDR3 amino acids: CASSQGGKQYF. CDR3 in DNA: TGTGCCAGCAGTCAAGGGGGCAAGCAGTACTTC.